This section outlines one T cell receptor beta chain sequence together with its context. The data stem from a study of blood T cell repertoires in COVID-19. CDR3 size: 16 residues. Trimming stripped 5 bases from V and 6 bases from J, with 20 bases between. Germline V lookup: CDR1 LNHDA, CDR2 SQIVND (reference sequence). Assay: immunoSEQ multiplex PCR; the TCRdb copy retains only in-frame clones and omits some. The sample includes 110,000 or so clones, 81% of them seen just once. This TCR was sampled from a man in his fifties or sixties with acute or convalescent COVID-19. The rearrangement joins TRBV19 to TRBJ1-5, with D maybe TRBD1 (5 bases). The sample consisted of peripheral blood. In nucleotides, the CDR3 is TGTGCCAGTAGTCCAAGGGGACCGGGAGGAAGTCAGCCCCAGCATTTT. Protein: CASSPRGPGGSQPQHF.